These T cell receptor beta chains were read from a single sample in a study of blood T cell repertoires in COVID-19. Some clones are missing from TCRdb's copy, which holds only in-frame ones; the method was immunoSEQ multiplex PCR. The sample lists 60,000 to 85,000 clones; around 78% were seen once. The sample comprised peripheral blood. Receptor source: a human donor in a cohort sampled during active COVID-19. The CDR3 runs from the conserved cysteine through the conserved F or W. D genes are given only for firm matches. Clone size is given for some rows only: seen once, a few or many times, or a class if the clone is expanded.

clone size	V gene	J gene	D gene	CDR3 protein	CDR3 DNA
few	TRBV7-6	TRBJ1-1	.	CASSLSLNTEAFF	TGTGCCAGCAGCCTTAGCTTGAACACTGAAGCTTTCTTT
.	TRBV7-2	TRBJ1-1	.	CASSLVGGKNTEAFF	TGTGCCAGCAGCTTAGTGGGCGGGAAGAACACTGAAGCTTTCTTT
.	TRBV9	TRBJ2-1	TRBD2	CASSATSGNNEQFF	TGTGCCAGCAGTGCGACTAGCGGTAACAATGAGCAGTTCTTC
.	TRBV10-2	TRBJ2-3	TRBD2	CASKASGGTDTQYF	TGCGCCAGCAAGGCTAGCGGTGGCACAGATACGCAGTATTTT
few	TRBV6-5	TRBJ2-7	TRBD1	CASSSPGQSSYEQYF	TGTGCCAGCAGTTCGCCGGGACAGAGCTCCTACGAGCAGTACTTC
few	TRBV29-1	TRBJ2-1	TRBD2	CSVRSSGRSGNEQFF	TGCAGCGTTCGATCTAGCGGGAGGTCCGGGAATGAGCAGTTCTTC
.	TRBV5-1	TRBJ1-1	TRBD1	CASSSDRTGDPEAFF	TGCGCCAGCAGCTCAGACCGAACAGGGGACCCTGAAGCTTTCTTT
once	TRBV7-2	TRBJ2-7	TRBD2	CASSSKEGTSDYEQYF	TGTGCCAGCAGCTCCAAGGAGGGGACTAGCGACTACGAGCAGTACTTC
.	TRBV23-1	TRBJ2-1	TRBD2	CATRLAGTFF	TGCGCCACCCGACTAGCGGGAACGTTCTTC
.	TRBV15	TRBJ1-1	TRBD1	CATSRSGGSTEAFF	TGTGCCACCAGCAGATCAGGGGGGAGCACTGAAGCTTTCTTT